Listed below are T cell receptor beta chains from one sample, sequenced in a study of OX40 agonist ivuxolimab in advanced cancers. TCRdb keeps only in-frame clones here, not all; method: immunoSEQ multiplex PCR. The sample shows about 81,000 clones, approximately 90% of them seen only once. The sequences come from CD4+ or CD8+ T cells sorted from blood, collected in a trial of the OX40 agonist ivuxolimab. All receptors derive from an adult with an advanced solid tumor such as melanoma, head and neck, liver or kidney cancer. CDR3s include the opening cysteine and the closing phenylalanine or tryptophan. D genes are given only for firm matches. Size values are once, few and many counts, or a class for expanded clones, and some rows have none.

-,TRBV11-2,TRBJ1-1,-,CASSHIQKATEAFF
-,TRBV5-1,TRBJ1-6,-,CASSLGTTGNSPLHF
-,TRBV28,TRBJ2-3,TRBD2,CASSVPSGGTDTQYF
-,TRBV29-1,TRBJ1-5,-,CSVAPAWGRHQPQHF
-,TRBV18,TRBJ2-7,-,CASSPRGADYEQYF
-,TRBV6-4,TRBJ1-1,-,CASRSLPGGTEAFF
-,TRBV27,TRBJ1-5,-,CASSSTKSNQPQHF
-,TRBV7-2,TRBJ1-1,-,CASSSRQVINTEAFF
-,TRBV5-1,TRBJ1-5,-,CASSSAGDRNQPQHF
-,TRBV6-1,TRBJ2-1,-,CASSSLPHYNEQFF
-,TRBV27,TRBJ1-5,TRBD1,CASSPRDRAEQPQHF
-,TRBV21-1,TRBJ1-1,-,CASSNPFSNTEAFF
once,TRBV19,TRBJ1-4,-,CASSISQGNEKLFF
-,TRBV2,TRBJ2-2,-,CASRTGSINTGELFF
few,TRBV19,TRBJ1-5,-,CASSIGPTYQPQHF
-,TRBV29-1,TRBJ1-1,TRBD1,CSVVQGAGDTEAFF
few,TRBV6-1,TRBJ1-1,-,CASSEEQHTEAFF
-,TRBV19,TRBJ2-1,TRBD2,CASSIERLAVQFF
-,TRBV5-4,TRBJ2-3,-,CASSLRGSDTQYF
-,TRBV19,TRBJ1-1,-,CASSIEGPRPNTEAFF
-,TRBV15,TRBJ1-5,-,CATSKKAASNQPQHF
-,TRBV13,TRBJ2-5,TRBD2,CASSFRASGGEQYF
-,TRBV11-2,TRBJ2-5,-,CASSPGETQYF
-,TRBV6-6,TRBJ2-4,TRBD1,CASSYSGQKAHQYF
-,TRBV6-6,TRBJ2-1,-,CASSRNEQFF
few,TRBV5-1,TRBJ2-7,TRBD1,CATSRGTDSYEQYF
once,TRBV11-2,TRBJ1-1,-,CASSIQGNTEAFF
-,TRBV19,TRBJ1-5,-,CATSSGIRTQHF
-,TRBV2,TRBJ2-6,-,CALGGSGANVLTF
-,TRBV2,TRBJ2-3,-,CASSRDLGDTQYF
-,TRBV6-5,TRBJ2-3,-,CASSFRGRGDTQYF
once,TRBV4-3,TRBJ2-7,TRBD1,CASSQAPGQASYEQYF
-,TRBV7-3,TRBJ2-3,-,CASSFLSTLDTQYF
-,TRBV6-4,TRBJ2-3,-,CASSLGGQVGTDTQYF
-,TRBV10-1,TRBJ1-6,TRBD1,CASSAGGGVRSPLHF
-,TRBV7-9,TRBJ2-5,TRBD1,CASSFRGLGETQYF
-,TRBV9,TRBJ1-1,-,CASSGALGTEAFF
-,TRBV6-6,TRBJ1-2,-,CASAPGNYGYTF
-,TRBV9,TRBJ2-6,-,CASSVRSGANVLTF
-,TRBV5-5,TRBJ1-1,-,CASSLDLWGTEAFF
-,TRBV6-1,TRBJ2-7,-,CASNARVTYEQYF
once,TRBV7-6,TRBJ2-2,TRBD2,CASSPSGAGGSDTGELFF
-,TRBV10-1,TRBJ2-1,TRBD1,CASSESTGGRQFF
-,TRBV11-3,TRBJ2-7,-,CASSLLCEQYF
-,TRBV15,TRBJ1-5,TRBD1,CATRDTGARHSNQPQHF
-,TRBV15,TRBJ2-3,-,CATRRGDSDTQYF
once,TRBV7-9,TRBJ2-3,-,CASSLAGPEEYF
-,TRBV4-2,TRBJ1-5,TRBD1,CASSQGGSPGQGNQPQHF